This TCR beta chain was retrieved from a study of breast tumors, draining lymph nodes, adjacent tissues. Whole-study findings and limits: Data only fit, rather than demonstrated, lymph node origin of most tumor T cells. Luminal-like breast cancer showed significantly higher tumor–nontumor repertoire similarity than basal-like. Most tumor T cells seemingly derive from lymph node, then expand in tumor. Tumor TCR diversity was below lymph nodes but above nontumor tissue.

Turning to this clonotype: Its antigen is unknown.

The CDR3 runs 12 residues. The V gene's germline CDR1 is SQVTM and CDR2 ANQGSEA. The ends were cut back, 6 bases at V and 7 bases at J, with 15 bases in the middle. TCRdb passed the multiplex PCR reads through MiXCR, listing each CDR3 protein once. The data show 25,000 or so distinct CDR3 sequences, with approximately 70% seen just once and 23% held by the top ten. Sequenced material: tumor-adjacent breast tissue. The rearrangement uses TRBV29-1 and TRBJ1-2; D remains unclear. The clonotype was recovered from a female donor with breast cancer. Some clones in this sample may be carry-over from other donors' samples. The CDR3 region has the DNA TGCAGCGTCGCTGCCTCGGGGAGTGGCTACACCTTC. Translating gives CSVAASGSGYTF.